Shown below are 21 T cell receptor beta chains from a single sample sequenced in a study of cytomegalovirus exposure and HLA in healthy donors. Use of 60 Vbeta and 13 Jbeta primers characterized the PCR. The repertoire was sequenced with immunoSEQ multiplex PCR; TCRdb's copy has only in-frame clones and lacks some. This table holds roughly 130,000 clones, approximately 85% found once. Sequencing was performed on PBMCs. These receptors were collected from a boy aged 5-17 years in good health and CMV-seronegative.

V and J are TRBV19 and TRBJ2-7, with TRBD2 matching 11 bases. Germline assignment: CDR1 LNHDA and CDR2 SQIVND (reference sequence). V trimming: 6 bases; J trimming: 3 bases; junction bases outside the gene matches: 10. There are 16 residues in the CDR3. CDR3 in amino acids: CASSLTVGTSGYEQYF. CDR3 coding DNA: TGTGCCAGTAGCCTGACCGTTGGGACTAGCGGCTACGAGCAGTACTTC.

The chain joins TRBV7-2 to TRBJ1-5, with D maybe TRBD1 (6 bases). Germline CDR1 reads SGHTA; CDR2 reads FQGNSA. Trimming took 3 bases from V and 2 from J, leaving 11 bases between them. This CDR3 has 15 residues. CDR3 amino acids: CASSFSPGGNQPQHF. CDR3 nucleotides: TGTGCCAGCAGCTTCTCCCCAGGGGGCAATCAGCCCCAGCATTTT.

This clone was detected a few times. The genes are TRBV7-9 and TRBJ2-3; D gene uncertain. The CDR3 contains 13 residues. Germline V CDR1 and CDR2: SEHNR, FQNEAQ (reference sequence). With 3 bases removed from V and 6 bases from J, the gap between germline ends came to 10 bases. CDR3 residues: CASSFTAGDTQYF. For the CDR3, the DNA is TGTGCCAGCAGCTTTACTGCCGGGGATACGCAGTATTTT.

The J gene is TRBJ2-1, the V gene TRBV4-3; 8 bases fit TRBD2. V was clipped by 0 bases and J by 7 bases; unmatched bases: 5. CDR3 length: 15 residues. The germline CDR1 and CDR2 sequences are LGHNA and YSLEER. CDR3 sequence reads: CASSQDKAGENEQFF. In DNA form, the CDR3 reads TGCGCCAGCAGCCAAGATAAAGCGGGGGAAAATGAGCAGTTCTTC.

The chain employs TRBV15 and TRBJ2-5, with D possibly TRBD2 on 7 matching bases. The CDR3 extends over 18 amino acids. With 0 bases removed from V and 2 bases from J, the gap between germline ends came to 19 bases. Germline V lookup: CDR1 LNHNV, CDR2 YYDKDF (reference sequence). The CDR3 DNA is TGTGCCACCAGCAGAGAGGGGGGGCCAGCGGGGAATCAAGAGACCCAGTACTTC. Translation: CATSREGGPAGNQETQYF.

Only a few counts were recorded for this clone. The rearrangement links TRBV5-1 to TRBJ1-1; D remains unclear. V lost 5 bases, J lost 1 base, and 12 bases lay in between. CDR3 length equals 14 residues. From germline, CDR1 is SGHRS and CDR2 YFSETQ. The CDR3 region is CASRVPGQNTEAFF. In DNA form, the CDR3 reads TGCGCCAGCAGGGTCCCAGGCCAGAACACTGAAGCTTTCTTT. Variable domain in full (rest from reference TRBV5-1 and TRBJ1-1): KAGVTQTPRYLIKTRGQQVTLSCSPISGHRSVSWYQQTPGQGLQFLFEYFSETQRNKGNFPGRFSGRQFSNSRSEMNVSTLELGDSALYLCASRVPGQNTEAFFGQGTRLTVV.

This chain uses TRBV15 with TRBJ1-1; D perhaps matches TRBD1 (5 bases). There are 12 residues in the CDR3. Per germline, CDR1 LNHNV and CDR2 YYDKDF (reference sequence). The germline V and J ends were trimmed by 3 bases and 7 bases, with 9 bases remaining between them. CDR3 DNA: TGTGCCACCAGCAGGGGGACTTTTGAAGCTTTCTTT. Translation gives CATSRGTFEAFF.

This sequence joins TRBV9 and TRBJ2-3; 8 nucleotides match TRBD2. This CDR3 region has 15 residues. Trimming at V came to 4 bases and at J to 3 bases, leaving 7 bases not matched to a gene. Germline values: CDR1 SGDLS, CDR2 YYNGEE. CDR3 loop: CASSPWTSPTDTQYF. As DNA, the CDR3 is TGTGCCAGCAGCCCGTGGACTAGCCCGACAGATACGCAGTATTTT.

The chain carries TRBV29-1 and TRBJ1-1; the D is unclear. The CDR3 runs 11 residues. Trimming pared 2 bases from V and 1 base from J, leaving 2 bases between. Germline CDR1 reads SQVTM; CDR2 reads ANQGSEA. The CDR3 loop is CSVERNTEAFF. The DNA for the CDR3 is TGCAGCGTTGAACGGAACACTGAAGCTTTCTTT.

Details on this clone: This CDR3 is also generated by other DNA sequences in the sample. For the CDR3, the DNA is TGTGCCAGCAGCTTAGGCGGGACAGCCTACGAGCAGTACTTC. It is translated as CASSLGGTAYEQYF. V gene TRBV7-2 combines with J gene TRBJ2-7; D is possibly TRBD1 (7 bases). Germline V gene data show CDR1 as SGHTA and CDR2 as FQGNSA. V lost 1 base and J 2 bases, leaving 9 bases between the germline ends. The CDR3 consists of 14 residues.

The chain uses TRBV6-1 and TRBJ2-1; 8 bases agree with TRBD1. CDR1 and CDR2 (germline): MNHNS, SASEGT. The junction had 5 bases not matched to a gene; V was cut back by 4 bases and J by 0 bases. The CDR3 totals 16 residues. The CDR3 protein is CASSVPTGGSYNEQFF. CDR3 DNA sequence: TGTGCCAGCAGTGTCCCAACAGGGGGCTCCTACAATGAGCAGTTCTTC.

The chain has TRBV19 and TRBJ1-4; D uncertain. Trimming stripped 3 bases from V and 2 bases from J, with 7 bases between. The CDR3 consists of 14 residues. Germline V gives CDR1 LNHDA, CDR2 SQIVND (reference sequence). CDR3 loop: CASSMSSTNEKLFF. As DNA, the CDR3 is TGTGCCAGTAGTATGAGTTCGACTAATGAAAAACTGTTTTTT.

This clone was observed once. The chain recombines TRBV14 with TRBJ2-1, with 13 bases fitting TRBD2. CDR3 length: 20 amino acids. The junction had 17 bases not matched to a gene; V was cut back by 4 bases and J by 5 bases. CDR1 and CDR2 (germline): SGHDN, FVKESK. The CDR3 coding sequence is TGTGCCAGCAGCCTCCGAACTAGCGGGAGGGCCTCACGTATCGACAATGAGCAGTTCTTC. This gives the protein CASSLRTSGRASRIDNEQFF.

In nucleotides, the CDR3 is TGTGCCAGCAGCCGAGCGGGGGGCACAGATACGCAGTATTTT. Its translation is CASSRAGGTDTQYF. The V call is TRBV2, the J call TRBJ2-3; 8 bases align to TRBD2. The CDR3 totals 14 residues. Unmatched junction bases numbered 3, after V lost 6 bases and J lost 1 base. The germline gives CDR1 SNHLY, CDR2 FYNNEI.

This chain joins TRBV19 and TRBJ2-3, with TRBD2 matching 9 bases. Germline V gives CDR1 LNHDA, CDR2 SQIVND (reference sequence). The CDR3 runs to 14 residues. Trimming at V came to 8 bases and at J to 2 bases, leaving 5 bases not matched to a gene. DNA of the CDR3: TGTGCCAGTTCGGCTAGCGGGGCCACAGATACGCAGTATTTT. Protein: CASSASGATDTQYF.

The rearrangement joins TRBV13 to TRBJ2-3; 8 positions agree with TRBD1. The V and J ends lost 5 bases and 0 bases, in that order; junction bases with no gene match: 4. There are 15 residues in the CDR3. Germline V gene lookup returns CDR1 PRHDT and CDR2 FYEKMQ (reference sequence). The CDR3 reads CASSTRTGSTDTQYF. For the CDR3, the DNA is TGTGCCAGCAGCACCCGGACAGGGAGCACAGATACGCAGTATTTT.

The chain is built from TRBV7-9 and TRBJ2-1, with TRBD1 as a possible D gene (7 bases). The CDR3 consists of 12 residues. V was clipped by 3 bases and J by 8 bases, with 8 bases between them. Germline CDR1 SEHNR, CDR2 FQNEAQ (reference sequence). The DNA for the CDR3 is TGTGCCAGCAGCTTCAGGGGGGATGAGCAGTTCTTC. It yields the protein CASSFRGDEQFF.

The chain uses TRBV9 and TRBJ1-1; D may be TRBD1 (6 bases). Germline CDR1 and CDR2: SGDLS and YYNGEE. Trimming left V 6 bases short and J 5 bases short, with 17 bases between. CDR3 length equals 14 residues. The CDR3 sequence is CASNKEGDGTEAFF. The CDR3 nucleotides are TGTGCCAGCAACAAAGAGGGGGATGGGACTGAAGCTTTCTTT. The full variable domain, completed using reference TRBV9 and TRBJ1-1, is DSGVTQTPKHLITATGQRVTLRCSPRSGDLSVYWYQQSLDQGLQFLIQYYNGEERAKGNILERFSAQQFPDLHSELNLSSLELGDSALYFCASNKEGDGTEAFFGQGTRLTVV.

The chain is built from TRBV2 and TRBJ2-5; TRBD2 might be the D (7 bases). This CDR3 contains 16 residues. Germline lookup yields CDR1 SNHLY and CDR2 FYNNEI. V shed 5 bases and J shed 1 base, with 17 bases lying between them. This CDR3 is CASSLQGRVGQETQYF. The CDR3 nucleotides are TGTGCCAGCAGTCTTCAGGGGAGGGTTGGCCAAGAGACCCAGTACTTC.

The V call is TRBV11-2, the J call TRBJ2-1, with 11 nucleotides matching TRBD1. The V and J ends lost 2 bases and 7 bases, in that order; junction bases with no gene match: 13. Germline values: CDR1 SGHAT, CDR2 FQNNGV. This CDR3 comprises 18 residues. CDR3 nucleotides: TGTGCCAGCAGCTTAAGGCTGGCCCTGGGACAGGGGGGTAATGAGCAGTTCTTC. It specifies CASSLRLALGQGGNEQFF.

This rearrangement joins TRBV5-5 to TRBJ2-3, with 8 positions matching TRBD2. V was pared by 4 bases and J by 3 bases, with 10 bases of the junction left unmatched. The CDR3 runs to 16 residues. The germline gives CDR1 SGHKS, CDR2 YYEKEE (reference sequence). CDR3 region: CASSPRGGRSTDTQYF. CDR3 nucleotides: TGTGCCAGCAGCCCACGGGGCGGGAGGAGTACAGATACGCAGTATTTT.